A selection of T cell receptor beta chains follows, all from one sample in a study of T cell changes during pregnancy in multiple sclerosis. This table comes from immunoSEQ multiplex PCR, and its TCRdb copy is limited to in-frame clones, with some not included. This sample carries some 68,000 clones, roughly nine tenths of them seen once, and the ten largest clones take 1.4%. The specimen was peripheral blood, collected in the second trimester of pregnancy. The receptors derive from a female donor with multiple sclerosis, enrolled in a pregnancy study. Both conserved end residues are part of each CDR3. D genes are given only for firm matches. Clone size is stated in some rows and not others, as once, few, many or a class when expanded.

cdr3_aa,cdr3_nt,v_call,d_call,clone_size,j_call
CASSLDGQGGTDTQYF,TGCGCCAGCAGCTTGGACGGACAGGGGGGCACAGATACGCAGTATTTT,TRBV5-1,TRBD1,.,TRBJ2-3
CASSPYQGGGYTF,TGTGCCAGCAGTCCCTACCAGGGGGGCGGCTACACCTTC,TRBV27,TRBD1,once,TRBJ1-2
CSAGTLDRAFF,TGCAGTGCTGGGACACTCGACAGGGCTTTCTTT,TRBV20-1,.,once,TRBJ1-1
CASSLIPGKTNEQFF,TGTGCCAGCAGTTTGATCCCAGGGAAAACTAATGAGCAGTTCTTC,TRBV7-8,.,.,TRBJ2-1
CASSDTGVAREAFF,TGTGCCAGCAGTGACACAGGGGTCGCTCGAGAAGCTTTCTTT,TRBV6-1,TRBD1,.,TRBJ1-1
CASSGLADSYEQYF,TGTGCCAGCAGTGGGCTAGCGGACTCCTACGAGCAGTACTTC,TRBV6-1,TRBD2,.,TRBJ2-7
CASSLGSGNTIYF,TGTGCCAGCAGCTTGGGCAGTGGAAACACCATATATTTT,TRBV5-4,.,.,TRBJ1-3
CASSPGEVGEKLFF,TGTGCCAGCAGCCCCGGAGAGGTTGGGGAAAAACTGTTTTTT,TRBV5-5,.,.,TRBJ1-4
CASSGGGKLFF,TGTGCCAGCAGCGGAGGTGGGAAACTGTTTTTT,TRBV9,.,.,TRBJ1-4
CASNTGGLYGYTF,TGTGCCAGCAACACAGGGGGTCTCTATGGCTACACCTTC,TRBV6-1,TRBD1,once,TRBJ1-2
CASTLDSNYGYTF,TGTGCCAGCACCCTGGACAGCAACTATGGCTACACCTTC,TRBV19,.,.,TRBJ1-2
CASNPTGMNTEAFF,TGTGCCAGCAACCCGACAGGAATGAACACTGAAGCTTTCTTT,TRBV6-5,.,.,TRBJ1-1
CASSFISPQLAGAETQYF,TGCGCCAGCAGCTTCATCTCTCCCCAACTAGCGGGAGCGGAGACCCAGTACTTC,TRBV5-1,TRBD2,once,TRBJ2-5
CASSLKREVYGELFF,TGTGCCAGCAGCCTGAAGCGGGAGGTTTACGGGGAGCTGTTTTTT,TRBV4-2,TRBD2,.,TRBJ2-2
CASSPQGRSEAFF,TGTGCCAGCAGCCCACAGGGGCGGTCTGAAGCTTTCTTT,TRBV7-9,TRBD1,.,TRBJ1-1
CASSQGGTSTSHTDTQYF,TGTGCCAGCAGCCAAGGGGGGACTAGCACAAGTCACACAGATACGCAGTATTTT,TRBV4-2,TRBD2,.,TRBJ2-3
CASSFGTFLIDTQYF,TGTGCCAGCAGCTTCGGGACATTCCTCATAGATACGCAGTATTTT,TRBV7-9,.,.,TRBJ2-3
CASCPGGPYNEQFF,TGTGCCAGCTGCCCCGGGGGACCATACAATGAGCAGTTCTTC,TRBV25-1,.,.,TRBJ2-1
CASSEGLARQETQYF,TGTGCCAGCAGTGAAGGACTAGCCCGCCAAGAGACCCAGTACTTC,TRBV2,TRBD2,.,TRBJ2-5
CASSLGLDRAERTDTQYF,TGTGCCAGCAGCTTAGGGTTGGACAGGGCCGAACGGACAGATACGCAGTATTTT,TRBV7-9,TRBD1,.,TRBJ2-3
CASSLASGAGTSYEQYF,TGCGCCAGCAGCTTGGCTAGCGGGGCCGGAACATCCTACGAGCAGTACTTC,TRBV5-1,TRBD2,.,TRBJ2-7
CASSPTSGGWETQYF,TGTGCCAGCAGCCCGACTAGCGGGGGGTGGGAGACCCAGTACTTC,TRBV9,TRBD2,.,TRBJ2-5
CASSEALLHFARNYGYTF,TGTGCCAGCAGTGAAGCGCTTTTACATTTTGCCAGGAACTATGGCTACACCTTC,TRBV6-1,.,.,TRBJ1-2
CASSLGQLGDSPLHF,TGTGCCAGCAGCTTGGGACAGTTGGGGGATTCACCCCTCCACTTT,TRBV7-8,TRBD1,.,TRBJ1-6
CASSSMTGNTEAFF,TGTGCCAGCAGCTCAATGACAGGGAACACTGAAGCTTTCTTT,TRBV7-9,.,.,TRBJ1-1
CASRATGNSNQPQHF,TGTGCCAGCAGGGCGACAGGGAATAGCAATCAGCCCCAGCATTTT,TRBV6-5,TRBD1,once,TRBJ1-5
CSVGGQGSETQYF,TGCAGCGTTGGGGGACAGGGGTCAGAGACCCAGTACTTC,TRBV29-1,TRBD1,once,TRBJ2-5
CASSLNNNSPLHF,TGTGCCAGCAGCTTAAACAATAATTCACCCCTCCACTTT,TRBV7-3,.,few,TRBJ1-6
CASSYRLESGAFF,TGTGCCAGCAGTTATCGATTAGAATCTGGAGCTTTCTTT,TRBV6-6,.,.,TRBJ1-1
CASSDRFPLADTQYF,TGTGCCAGCAGTGACCGCTTTCCCCTAGCAGATACGCAGTATTTT,TRBV25-1,.,.,TRBJ2-3
CASSSPDRFYNEQFF,TGCGCCAGCAGCTCGCCGGACAGATTCTACAATGAGCAGTTCTTC,TRBV5-1,.,.,TRBJ2-1
CASRFVTGRNPAGETQYF,TGCGCCAGCAGGTTTGTCACAGGGCGTAATCCGGCGGGAGAGACCCAGTACTTC,TRBV5-1,.,.,TRBJ2-5
CASSQAPSNDRVYNQPQHF,TGCGCCAGCAGTCAAGCCCCCTCGAACGATCGAGTTTACAATCAGCCCCAGCATTTT,TRBV23-1,.,.,TRBJ1-5
CASSIFPVQGFNEQYF,TGTGCCAGTAGTATCTTCCCCGTGCAGGGTTTTAACGAGCAGTACTTC,TRBV19,.,.,TRBJ2-7
CASSIGPSRNTGELFF,TGTGCCAGTAGTATAGGTCCTAGCCGGAACACCGGGGAGCTGTTTTTT,TRBV19,.,once,TRBJ2-2
CASSVGRWSGGRETQYF,TGTGCCAGCAGCGTAGGACGGTGGAGCGGGGGTAGGGAGACCCAGTACTTC,TRBV9,TRBD2,few,TRBJ2-5
CSAYGNEQFF,TGCAGTGCTTACGGGAACGAGCAGTTCTTC,TRBV20-1,.,.,TRBJ2-1
CASSLTQREFNEQFF,TGCGCCAGCAGCTTGACCCAGCGGGAGTTCAATGAGCAGTTCTTC,TRBV5-1,TRBD2,.,TRBJ2-1
CASSPDSPLNTEAFF,TGTGCCAGCAGCCCCGACTCCCCATTGAACACTGAAGCTTTCTTT,TRBV7-2,.,.,TRBJ1-1
CASTPQGFLTDTQYF,TGTGCCAGCACCCCACAGGGTTTTTTGACAGATACGCAGTATTTT,TRBV25-1,.,.,TRBJ2-3
CASSETGRNTDTQYF,TGTGCCAGCAGCGAAACAGGGCGGAACACAGATACGCAGTATTTT,TRBV9,.,.,TRBJ2-3
CASSLGAGEKYGYTF,TGTGCCAGCAGCTTAGGGGCAGGGGAGAAATATGGCTACACCTTC,TRBV7-2,.,.,TRBJ1-2
CASSLELAGGYEQYF,TGCGCCAGCAGCTTGGAGCTAGCGGGAGGCTACGAGCAGTACTTC,TRBV5-1,TRBD2,.,TRBJ2-7
CASSLVDGLAVEILTDTQYF,TGTGCCAGCAGCTTAGTAGACGGGCTAGCGGTAGAAATACTGACAGATACGCAGTATTTT,TRBV7-8,TRBD2,.,TRBJ2-3
CASSEAYRVSTDTQYF,TGTGCCAGCAGTGAAGCCTATAGAGTTTCCACAGATACGCAGTATTTT,TRBV2,.,.,TRBJ2-3
CASSPGQGPPNYGYTF,TGTGCCAGCAGCCCGGGACAGGGGCCGCCGAACTATGGCTACACCTTC,TRBV13,TRBD1,.,TRBJ1-2
CASSFTADQPQHF,TGTGCCAGCAGCTTCACCGCGGATCAGCCCCAGCATTTT,TRBV11-2,.,.,TRBJ1-5
CASRPGTSPTDTQYF,TGCGCCAGCAGGCCCGGGACATCCCCCACAGATACGCAGTATTTT,TRBV10-1,.,.,TRBJ2-3
CASSSGQGWYEQYF,TGTGCCAGCAGCTCGGGACAGGGGTGGTACGAGCAGTACTTC,TRBV7-2,TRBD1,.,TRBJ2-7
CAWSAYRGFYEQYF,TGTGCCTGGAGTGCCTACAGGGGGTTCTACGAGCAGTACTTC,TRBV30,TRBD1,.,TRBJ2-7
CASSLERETQYF,TGTGCCAGCTCACTAGAGCGAGAGACCCAGTACTTC,TRBV18,.,.,TRBJ2-5
CASSYSNWRGGREQFF,TGTGCCAGCAGTTACTCGAACTGGCGGGGGGGCCGGGAGCAGTTCTTC,TRBV6-6,TRBD2,once,TRBJ2-1
CASSWKTGGPTDTQYF,TGTGCCAGCAGCTGGAAGACGGGGGGGCCGACAGATACGCAGTATTTT,TRBV11-3,TRBD2,.,TRBJ2-3
CASSLQYWRGNEQFF,TGTGCCAGCAGCTTACAGTATTGGCGGGGCAATGAGCAGTTCTTC,TRBV11-1,.,once,TRBJ2-1
CAWSVILPAGWHTEAFF,TGTGCCTGGAGTGTTATTCTCCCGGCAGGGTGGCACACTGAAGCTTTCTTT,TRBV30,.,many,TRBJ1-1
CASSFPAMNTEAFF,TGCGCCAGCAGCTTCCCAGCGATGAACACTGAAGCTTTCTTT,TRBV5-1,.,.,TRBJ1-1
CASSPGRNNIQYF,TGTGCCAGCAGCCCCGGGAGGAACAACATTCAGTACTTC,TRBV13,TRBD2,once,TRBJ2-4
CASSGMGQSLETEAFF,TGTGCCAGCAGCGGAATGGGACAGTCTCTAGAAACTGAAGCTTTCTTT,TRBV7-8,TRBD1,once,TRBJ1-1